The entry below gives a single T cell receptor (beta chain) sequence along with its context. No antigen is known for it. The source of the sample is a study of cytomegalovirus exposure and HLA in healthy donors. Study summary: Most donors, less than 85% of a few hundred genotyped, fell in the Caucasian-associated ancestry cluster. Regarding the study as a whole: Near-uniform donor sequencing depth was presumed by presence/absence analyses. In vitro data verified three CMV-associated chains as specific for CMV antigens.

PCR was performed using 60 Vbeta and 13 Jbeta primers. The method was immunoSEQ multiplex PCR; TCRdb's version includes in-frame clones alone and lacks a portion of them. The sample shows approximately 200,000 clones, about 80% of them seen only once. V lost 6 bases to trimming and J lost 0 bases, with 11 bases between them. CDR1 and CDR2 from the germline V gene are SNHLY and FYNNEI. The CDR3 totals 15 residues. Material: PBMCs. The TCR comes from a man younger than 35 in good health and CMV-seronegative. J is TRBJ1-4 and V is TRBV2; D unclear. CDR3 amino acids: CASSVRPATNEKLFF. The CDR3 DNA is TGTGCCAGCAGCGTCAGGCCCGCAACTAATGAAAAACTGTTTTTT.